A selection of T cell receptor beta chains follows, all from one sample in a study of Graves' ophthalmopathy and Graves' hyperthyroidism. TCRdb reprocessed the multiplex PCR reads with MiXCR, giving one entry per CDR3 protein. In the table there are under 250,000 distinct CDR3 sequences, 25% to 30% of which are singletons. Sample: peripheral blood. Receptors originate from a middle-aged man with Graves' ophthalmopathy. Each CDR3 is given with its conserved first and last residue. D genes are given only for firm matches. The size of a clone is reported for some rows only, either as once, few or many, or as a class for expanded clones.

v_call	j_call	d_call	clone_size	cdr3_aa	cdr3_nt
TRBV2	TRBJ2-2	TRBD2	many	CASTEGASGRSYTGELFF	TGTGCCAGCACTGAAGGGGCTAGCGGGAGGAGTTACACCGGGGAGCTGTTTTTT
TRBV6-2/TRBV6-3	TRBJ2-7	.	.	CASSYPPGRTFYEQYF	TGTGCCAGCAGTTATCCCCCCGGTCGGACGTTCTACGAGCAGTACTTC
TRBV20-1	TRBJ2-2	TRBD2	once	CSALAGETGELFF	TGCAGTGCCCTAGCGGGAGAAACCGGGGAGCTGTTTTTT
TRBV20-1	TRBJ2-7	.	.	CSVRRGPYEQYF	TGCAGTGTTAGGCGTGGTCCCTACGAGCAGTACTTC
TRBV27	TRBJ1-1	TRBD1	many	CASSLWTGKNTEAFF	TGTGCCAGCAGTTTATGGACAGGAAAGAACACTGAAGCTTTCTTT
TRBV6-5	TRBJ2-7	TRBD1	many	CASSLPGQDYEQYF	TGTGCCAGCAGTCTTCCGGGACAGGACTACGAGCAGTACTTC
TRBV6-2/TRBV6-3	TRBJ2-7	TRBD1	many	CASTLGTGYAPYEQYF	TGTGCCAGCACCCTCGGGACAGGCTATGCTCCCTACGAGCAGTACTTC
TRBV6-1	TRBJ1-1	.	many	CASSEEGASEAFF	TGTGCCAGCAGTGAAGAAGGGGCGAGTGAAGCTTTCTTT
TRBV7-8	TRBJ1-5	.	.	CASSLNSYQPQHF	TGTGCCAGCAGCTTAAACAGCTATCAGCCCCAGCATTTT
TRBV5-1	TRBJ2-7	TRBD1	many	CASSLRQGPGGYEQYF	TGCGCCAGCAGCTTGAGACAGGGGCCCGGTGGGTACGAGCAGTACTTC
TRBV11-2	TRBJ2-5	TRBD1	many	CASSLPGQVVGTQYF	TGTGCCAGCAGCTTACCTGGACAGGTGGTTGGGACCCAGTACTTC
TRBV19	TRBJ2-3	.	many	CASSSRQKTDTQYF	TGTGCCAGTAGTTCAAGACAGAAAACAGATACGCAGTATTTT
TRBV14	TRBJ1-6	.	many	CARVTNGSPLHF	TGTGCCAGGGTGACGAATGGGTCACCCCTCCACTTT
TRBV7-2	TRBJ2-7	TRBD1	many	CASSLYGQGSYEQYF	TGTGCCAGCAGCTTATACGGACAGGGGTCCTACGAGCAGTACTTC
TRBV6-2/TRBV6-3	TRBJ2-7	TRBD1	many	CASSSPRQGPYEQYF	TGTGCCAGCAGTTCCCCTCGACAGGGGCCGTACGAGCAGTACTTC
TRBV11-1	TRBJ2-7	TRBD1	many	CASSLVDRGYEQYF	TGTGCCAGCAGCTTAGTGGACAGGGGATACGAGCAGTACTTC
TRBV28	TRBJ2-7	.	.	CASSFLGPPGYEQYF	TGTGCCAGCAGTTTTTTGGGCCCTCCAGGCTACGAGCAGTACTTC
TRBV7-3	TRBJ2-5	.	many	CASSLGGGGETQYF	TGTGCCAGCAGCTTAGGTGGAGGTGGAGAGACCCAGTACTTC
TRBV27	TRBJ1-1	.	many	CASTTFREGENTEAFF	TGTGCCAGCACCACCTTCCGGGAAGGTGAAAACACTGAAGCTTTCTTT
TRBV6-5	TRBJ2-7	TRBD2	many	CASRASGRGTYEQYF	TGTGCCAGCAGAGCTAGCGGGAGGGGAACCTACGAGCAGTACTTC
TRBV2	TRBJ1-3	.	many	CASSEEAPGNTIYF	TGTGCCAGCAGTGAAGAAGCTCCTGGAAACACCATATATTTT
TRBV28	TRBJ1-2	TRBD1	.	CASSLFGEGGDTF	TGTGCCAGCAGTTTATTTGGTGAAGGGGGCGACACCTTC